The clone carrying this TCR beta chain was counted many times. Its cognate antigen is unknown. Trimming stripped 7 bases from V and 2 bases from J, with 18 bases between. The CDR3 is 14 residues long. Germline CDR1 and CDR2: DFQATT and SNEGSKA (reference sequence). This entry comes from a study of T cells after yellow fever vaccination. Study-wide findings and caveats: Most clones from primary vaccination resurfaced after the booster (96% CD4, around 91% CD8). The study found a weaker secondary response that peaked faster, day 5 versus 15. Researchers noted that a small share of clonotypes showed up in both CD4 and CD8 compartments.

For TCR, cDNA came from 5'RACE template switching, which added a universal primer site and UMIs. TCRdb reanalysed the 5' RACE reads using MiXCR and keeps one entry per CDR3 protein. This sample has about 400,000 distinct CDR3 sequences, with 6% to 8% found just once. The chain employs TRBV20-1 and TRBJ2-7, with D maybe TRBD1 (5 bases). Sequencing was performed on PBMCs, taken 5 days after the yellow fever booster vaccination. The source of this sequence is a man under 40 who received the YFV17D yellow fever vaccine. The CDR3 reads CSGQTLASPYEQYF. The DNA for the CDR3 is TGCAGTGGACAGACCCTGGCGAGCCCCTACGAGCAGTACTTC.